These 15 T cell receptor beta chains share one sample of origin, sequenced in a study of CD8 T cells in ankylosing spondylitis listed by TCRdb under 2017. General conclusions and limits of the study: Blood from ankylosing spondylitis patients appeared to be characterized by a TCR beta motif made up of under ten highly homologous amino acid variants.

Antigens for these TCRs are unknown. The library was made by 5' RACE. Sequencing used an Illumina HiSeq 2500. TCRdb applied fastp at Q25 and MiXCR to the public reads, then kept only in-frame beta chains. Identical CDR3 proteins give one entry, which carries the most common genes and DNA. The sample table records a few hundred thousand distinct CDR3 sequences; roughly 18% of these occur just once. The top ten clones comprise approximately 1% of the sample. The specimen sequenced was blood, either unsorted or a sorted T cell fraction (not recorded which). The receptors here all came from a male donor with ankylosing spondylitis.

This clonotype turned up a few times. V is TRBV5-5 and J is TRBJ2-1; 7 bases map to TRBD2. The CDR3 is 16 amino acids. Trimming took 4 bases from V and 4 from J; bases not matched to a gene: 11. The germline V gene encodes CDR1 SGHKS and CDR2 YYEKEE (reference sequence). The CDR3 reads CASSRGVALAYNEQFF. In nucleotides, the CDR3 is TGTGCCAGCAGCCGGGGGGTGGCTTTAGCTTACAATGAGCAGTTCTTC.

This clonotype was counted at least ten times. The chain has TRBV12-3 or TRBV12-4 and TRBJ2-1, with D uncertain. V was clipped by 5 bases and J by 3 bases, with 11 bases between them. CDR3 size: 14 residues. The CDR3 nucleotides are TGTGCCAGCAGTCCGGGTCCAGTCTACAATGAGCAGTTCTTC. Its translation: CASSPGPVYNEQFF.

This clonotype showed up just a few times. The DNA for the CDR3 is TGCAGTGCTAGCCCGGAGGCCCCAGGAAACACCATATATTTT. Its translation is CSASPEAPGNTIYF. This chain joins TRBV20-1 and TRBJ1-3, with D unclear. This CDR3 is built from 14 residues. CDR1 is DFQATT, CDR2 SNEGSKA, per germline (reference sequence). Trimming took 3 bases from V and 4 from J, leaving 13 bases between them.

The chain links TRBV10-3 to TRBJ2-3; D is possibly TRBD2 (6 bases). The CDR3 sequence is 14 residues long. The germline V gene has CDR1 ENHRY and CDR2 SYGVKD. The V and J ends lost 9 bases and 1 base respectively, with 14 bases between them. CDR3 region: CAMSEGEGTDTQYF. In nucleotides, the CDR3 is TGTGCCATGTCGGAAGGGGAGGGCACAGATACGCAGTATTTT.

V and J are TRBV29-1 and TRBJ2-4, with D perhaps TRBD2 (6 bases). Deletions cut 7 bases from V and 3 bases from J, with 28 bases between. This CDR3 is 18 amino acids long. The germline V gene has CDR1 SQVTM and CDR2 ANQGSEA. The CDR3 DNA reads TGCAGCGCGAAGGGAGGCGCCCCGGGAAAAGTGGTCAAAAACATTCAGTACTTC. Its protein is CSAKGGAPGKVVKNIQYF. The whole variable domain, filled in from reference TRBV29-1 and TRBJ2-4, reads SAVISQKPSRDICQRGTSLTIQCQVDSQVTMMFWYRQQPGQSLTLIATANQGSEATYESGFVIDKFPISRPNLTFSTLTVSNMSPEDSSIYLCSAKGGAPGKVVKNIQYFGAGTRLSVL.

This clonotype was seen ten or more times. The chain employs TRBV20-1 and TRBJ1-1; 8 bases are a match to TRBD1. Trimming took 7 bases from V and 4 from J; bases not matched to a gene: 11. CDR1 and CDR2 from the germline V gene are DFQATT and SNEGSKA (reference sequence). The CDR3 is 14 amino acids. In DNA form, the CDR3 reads TGCAGTGTTCAGGGGGCCGCCCAGGGCACTGAAGCTTTCTTT. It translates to CSVQGAAQGTEAFF.

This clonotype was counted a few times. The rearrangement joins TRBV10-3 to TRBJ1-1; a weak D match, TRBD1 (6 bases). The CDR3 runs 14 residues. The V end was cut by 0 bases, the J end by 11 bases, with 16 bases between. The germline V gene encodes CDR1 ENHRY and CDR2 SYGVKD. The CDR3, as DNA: TGTGCCATCAGTGAGTCGGTCAGGGGTGTGTCGGCTTTCTTT. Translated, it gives CAISESVRGVSAFF.

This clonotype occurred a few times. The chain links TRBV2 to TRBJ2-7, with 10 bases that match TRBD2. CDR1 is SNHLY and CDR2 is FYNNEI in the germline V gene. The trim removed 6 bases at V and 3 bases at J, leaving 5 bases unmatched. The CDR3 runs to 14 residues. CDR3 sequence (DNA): TGTGCCAGCAGGGTTAGCGGGGGGAGCTACGAGCAGTACTTC. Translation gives CASRVSGGSYEQYF.

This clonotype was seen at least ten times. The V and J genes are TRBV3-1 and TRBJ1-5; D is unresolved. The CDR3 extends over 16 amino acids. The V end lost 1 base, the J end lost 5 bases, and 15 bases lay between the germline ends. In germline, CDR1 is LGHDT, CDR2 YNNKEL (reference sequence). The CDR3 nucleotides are TGTGCCAGCAGCCAAGGAAGGACCGGTCGAGATCAGCCCCAGCATTTT. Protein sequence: CASSQGRTGRDQPQHF.

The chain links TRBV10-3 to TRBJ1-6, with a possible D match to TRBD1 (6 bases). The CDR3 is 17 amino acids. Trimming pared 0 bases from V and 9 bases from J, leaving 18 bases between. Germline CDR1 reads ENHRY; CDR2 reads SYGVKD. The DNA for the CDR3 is TGTGCCATCAGTGAGTCGATGGACCCAACAGGGCTTTCACCCCTCCACTTT. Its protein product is CAISESMDPTGLSPLHF.

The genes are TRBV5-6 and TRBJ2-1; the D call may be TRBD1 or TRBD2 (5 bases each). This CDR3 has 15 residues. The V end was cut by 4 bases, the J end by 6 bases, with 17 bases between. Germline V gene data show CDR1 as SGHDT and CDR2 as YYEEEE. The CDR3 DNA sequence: TGTGCCAGCAGCCCTGACAAGGGACGATTCAATGAGCAGTTCTTC. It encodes CASSPDKGRFNEQFF.

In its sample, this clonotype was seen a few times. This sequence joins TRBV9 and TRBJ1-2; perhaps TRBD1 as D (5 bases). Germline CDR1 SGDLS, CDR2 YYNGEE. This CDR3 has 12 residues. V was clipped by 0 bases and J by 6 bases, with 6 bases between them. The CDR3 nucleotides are TGTGCCAGCAGCGTAGGGGACGATGGCTACACCTTC. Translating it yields CASSVGDDGYTF.

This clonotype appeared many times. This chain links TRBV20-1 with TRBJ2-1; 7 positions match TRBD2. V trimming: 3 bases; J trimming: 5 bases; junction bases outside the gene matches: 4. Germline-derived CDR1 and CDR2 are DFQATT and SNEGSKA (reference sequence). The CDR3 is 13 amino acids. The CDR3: CSARSRENNEQFF. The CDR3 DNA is TGCAGTGCTAGGTCGCGGGAGAACAATGAGCAGTTCTTC.

CDR3 sequence: CSTQLGLAGGRADTQYF. The CDR3 nucleotides read TGCAGTACCCAACTGGGACTAGCGGGGGGACGCGCAGATACGCAGTATTTT. This chain joins TRBV20-1 and TRBJ2-3; 15 positions agree with TRBD2. CDR3 size: 17 residues. Germline lookup yields CDR1 DFQATT and CDR2 SNEGSKA (reference sequence). V shed 8 bases and J 4 bases; nucleotides not matched to a gene: 13.

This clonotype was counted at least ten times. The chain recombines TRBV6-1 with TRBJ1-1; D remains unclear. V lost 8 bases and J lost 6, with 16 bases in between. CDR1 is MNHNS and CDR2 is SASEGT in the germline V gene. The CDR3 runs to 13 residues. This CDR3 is CASLALQRAEAFF. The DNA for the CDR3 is TGTGCCAGCCTCGCCCTCCAAAGGGCTGAAGCTTTCTTT.